What follows describes a single T cell receptor beta chain. The sample comes from a study of beta chain features in type 1 diabetes. The isolated RNA, all of it, was reverse transcribed, so expressed TCRB transcripts were what got sequenced. Assay used: immunoSEQ multiplex PCR; TCRdb lists only in-frame clones, some missing. The sample carries more than 300,000 clones, 10% to 15% recorded once. The CDR3 has 16 amino acids. Losses at the gene ends were 1 base for V and 0 bases for J; bases not matched to a gene: 3. The germline gives CDR1 SGHDT, CDR2 YYEEEE. The clonotype originates from a man between 18 and 29 years old in good health. The sequenced material came from naive CD4+ T cells from blood. This chain connects TRBV5-6 to TRBJ2-1; 8 bases match TRBD1. CDR3 bases: TGTGCCAGCAGCTTGAACAGGGGGAGCTCCTACAATGAGCAGTTCTTC. Amino acid sequence: CASSLNRGSSYNEQFF.